The 7 T cell receptor beta chains below come from one sample, sequenced in a study of response to subunit inactivated influenza vaccine. MiXCR, run by TCRdb on the RT-PCR reads, gives a single entry per CDR3 protein. In the table there are about 800,000 distinct CDR3 sequences, 20% to 25% of which are singletons. Source: PBMCs from blood, taken around 5 days after vaccination. The receptors derive from a man aged 50 or older who received an inactivated influenza vaccine.

A remark on this clonotype: An end of the junction differs from the germline gene, which may be a read error. The chain couples TRBV7-7 to TRBJ2-2, with D perhaps matching TRBD2 (6 bases). This CDR3 contains 14 residues. The germline V gene has CDR1 SSHAT and CDR2 FNYEAQ (reference sequence). The CDR3 is CASSIAVNTGELFF. The CDR3 nucleotides are TGTGCCAGCAGCATAGCGGTTAACACCGGGGAGCTGTTTTTT.

This clonotype was observed a handful of times. This chain uses TRBV29-1 with TRBJ2-3; TRBD2 matches 9 bases. Germline V gene data show CDR1 as SQVTM and CDR2 as ANQGSEA. With 8 bases clipped from V and 5 bases from J, the junction kept 8 bases outside the gene matches. The CDR3 is made up of 13 amino acids. The CDR3 here is CSTRLAARDTQYF. The CDR3 bases are TGCAGCACCCGACTAGCGGCCCGAGATACGCAGTATTTT.

This chain joins TRBV11-2 and TRBJ1-2, with D perhaps matching TRBD1 (5 bases). V was shortened by 6 bases and J by 6 bases, with 14 bases between the two germline ends. The CDR3 is 13 residues long. The V gene's germline CDR1 is SGHAT and CDR2 FQNNGV. CDR3 nucleotide sequence: TGTGCCAGCAGTTTGGACAATGGGGATGGCTACACCTTC. It translates to CASSLDNGDGYTF.

This chain uses TRBV6-2 or TRBV6-3 with TRBJ2-7, with D hard to call. This CDR3 is built from 12 residues. V was cut by 7 bases and J by 3 bases, with 10 bases left in between. From germline, CDR1 is MNHEY and CDR2 SVGEGT. The CDR3 here is CASTFRLYEQYF. CDR3 in DNA: TGTGCCAGCACTTTCCGGCTCTACGAGCAGTACTTC.

The genes are TRBV2 and TRBJ2-7; D is ambiguous. Per the germline V gene, CDR1 is SNHLY and CDR2 is FYNNEI. V lost 7 bases and J lost 4, with 17 bases in between. The CDR3 covers 14 residues. The CDR3 reads CASTPRSYNYEQYF. In DNA form, the CDR3 reads TGTGCCAGCACTCCAAGAAGCTACAATTACGAGCAGTACTTC.

V usage is TRBV10-3 and J usage is TRBJ2-2; D uncertain. Germline-derived CDR1 and CDR2 are ENHRY and SYGVKD. CDR3 length: 12 amino acids. V was pared by 2 bases and J by 11 bases, with 9 bases between. DNA for the CDR3: TGTGCCATCAGTGAGGGTTACGGAGAGCTGTTTTTT. Translating gives CAISEGYGELFF.

In its sample, this clonotype was seen a few times. The CDR3 DNA follows: TGCAGTGCCTTGCTCCTACAGGGTGGGAGGGGCAATGAGCAGTTCTTC. It is translated as CSALLLQGGRGNEQFF. The J gene is TRBJ2-1, the V gene TRBV20-1, with TRBD2 as a possible D gene (7 bases). The CDR3 is 16 residues long. The germline V gene has CDR1 DFQATT and CDR2 SNEGSKA (reference sequence). Trimming removed 6 bases at V and 6 bases at J, with 24 bases between.